Sequencing of this T cell receptor beta chain was carried out in a study of T cells in Graves' hyperthyroidism and ophthalmopathy. Study-level results: With a median lead of 6.5 months before onset, the model predicted ophthalmopathy.

This clonotype was counted a few times. Its antigen remains unidentified. This CDR3 spans 16 amino acids. Germline lookup yields CDR1 SGHDN and CDR2 FVKESK. V was clipped by 4 bases and J by 2 bases; unmatched bases: 8. What was amplified from RNA transcripts were TCR beta CDR3 regions. HTBI primers were the set used in a first-round RT-PCR of the TCR CDR3. Using its own MiXCR run on the multiplex PCR reads, TCRdb lists one record per CDR3 protein. The sample shows about 640,000 distinct CDR3 sequences, roughly 20% of them seen only once. Investigators excluded patients with uncontrolled infection, other autoimmune disease, pregnancy or lactation. Each 10 ml fresh peripheral blood draw supplied the PBMCs.

The chain is built from TRBV14 and TRBJ2-3; 8 bases agree with TRBD2. This TCR was sampled from a young man with Graves' ophthalmopathy. The sequencing input was blood. In nucleotides, the CDR3 is TGTGCCAGCAGCCTATTAGCGGGACCAGCCACAGATACGCAGTATTTT. Its translation is CASSLLAGPATDTQYF.